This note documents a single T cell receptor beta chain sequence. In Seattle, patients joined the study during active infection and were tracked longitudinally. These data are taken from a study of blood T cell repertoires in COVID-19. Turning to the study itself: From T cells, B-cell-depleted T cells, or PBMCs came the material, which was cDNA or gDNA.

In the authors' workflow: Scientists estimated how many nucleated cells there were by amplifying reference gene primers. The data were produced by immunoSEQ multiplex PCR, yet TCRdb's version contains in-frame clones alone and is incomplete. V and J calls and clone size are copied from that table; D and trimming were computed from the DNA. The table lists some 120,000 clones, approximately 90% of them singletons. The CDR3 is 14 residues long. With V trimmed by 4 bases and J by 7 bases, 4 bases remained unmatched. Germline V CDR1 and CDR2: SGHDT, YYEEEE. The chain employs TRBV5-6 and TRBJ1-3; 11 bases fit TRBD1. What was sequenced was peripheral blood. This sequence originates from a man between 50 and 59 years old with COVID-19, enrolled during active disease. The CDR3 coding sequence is TGTGCCAGCAGCCAAGGGACAGGGGGTAACACCATATATTTT. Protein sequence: CASSQGTGGNTIYF.